These T cell receptor beta chains were read from a single sample in a study of beta chain features in type 1 diabetes. Assay: immunoSEQ multiplex PCR; the TCRdb copy retains only in-frame clones and omits some. The table shows a few hundred thousand clones, with about 12% occurring only once. Sequencing used naive CD4+ T cells from blood. These receptor sequences come from a woman aged 18-35 years with type 1 diabetes. Both conserved end residues are part of each CDR3. The order of the fields is J gene, D gene, V gene, clone size, CDR3 DNA, CDR3 protein. D genes are given only for firm matches. Clone size is given for some rows only: seen once, a few or many times, or a class if the clone is expanded.

TRBJ2-6	TRBD2	TRBV28	.	TGTGCCAGCAGCCCGGGGGGCTCTGGGGCCAACGTCCTGACTTTC	CASSPGGSGANVLTF
TRBJ2-5	.	TRBV5-1	few	TGCGCCAGCAGACCCATGGGGAACAGGGAAGAGACCCAGTACTTC	CASRPMGNREETQYF
TRBJ2-7	.	TRBV11-3	.	TGTGCCAGCACCTTATTGGGGGGCTACGAGCAGTACTTC	CASTLLGGYEQYF
TRBJ2-1	TRBD1	TRBV18	few	TGTGCCAGCTCTGCTATGGTGGGACAGGGCAATGAGCAGTTCTTC	CASSAMVGQGNEQFF
TRBJ1-4	.	TRBV30	.	TGTGCCTGGAGTGCAACAGGGAAGGCTGAAAAACTGTTTTTT	CAWSATGKAEKLFF
TRBJ2-5	TRBD1	TRBV7-2	few	TGTGCCAGCAGCGTAAGGACAGGGTCCCCAGAGACCCAGTACTTC	CASSVRTGSPETQYF
TRBJ2-7	TRBD1	TRBV10-3	.	TGTGCCATCGCGGCGCAGGGGGTTTCCTCCTACGAGCAGTACTTC	CAIAAQGVSSYEQYF
TRBJ2-7	.	TRBV6-5	few	TGTGCCAGTGGAACGCGGACCTACGAGCAGTACTTC	CASGTRTYEQYF
TRBJ1-1	TRBD1	TRBV7-9	.	TGTGCCAGCAGCTCGTTGGAGAGGGGGCGGAAAGCTTTCTTT	CASSSLERGRKAFF
TRBJ2-6	TRBD1	TRBV16	few	TGTGCCAGCAGCCCTCCCGGGACAGGGATGGCTGGGGCCAACGTCCTGACTTTC	CASSPPGTGMAGANVLTF
TRBJ2-3	.	TRBV29-1	few	TGCAGCGTTGAAAGACTTATCACAGATACGCAGTATTTT	CSVERLITDTQYF
TRBJ2-3	.	TRBV19	.	TGTGCCAGTAGTGGGGCCCCCGATACGCAGTATTTT	CASSGAPDTQYF
TRBJ1-1	.	TRBV25-1	.	TGTGCCAGCAGTGATCGGAACACTGAAGCTTTCTTT	CASSDRNTEAFF
TRBJ2-1	.	TRBV11-3	few	TGTGCCAGCAGCTTAGCCGTCAGGCGGGCCGATGAGCAGTTCTTC	CASSLAVRRADEQFF
TRBJ1-1	.	TRBV30	few	TGTGCCTGGAGTCCCCCCGGGGGGAGGGGGACTGAAGCTTTCTTT	CAWSPPGGRGTEAFF
TRBJ2-1	.	TRBV20-1	few	TGCAGTGCTAGTGGTCAGAACGAGCAGTTCTTC	CSASGQNEQFF
TRBJ2-1	TRBD1	TRBV6-5	few	TGTGCCAGCACCCAGGGGGCTGAGCAGTTCTTC	CASTQGAEQFF